The 26 T cell receptor beta chains in this list originate from one sample, sequenced in a study of T cells in localized non-small cell lung cancer. Profiling relied on immunoSEQ multiplex PCR, and the TCRdb table lists in-frame clones only, not all of them. The sample has some 2,400 clones; 24% are singletons. Specimen: lung tumor tissue, collected before any cancer treatment. The receptors come from a woman aged 40-69 years with stage I lung adenocarcinoma.

This sequence joins TRBV11-3 and TRBJ2-2; no firm D call. V was pared by 5 bases and J by 2 bases, with 9 bases between. The CDR3 is made up of 14 amino acids. CDR1 and CDR2 (germline): SGHNT, YENEEA. The DNA for the CDR3 is TGTGCCAGCAGCCCCGTGGACAACACCGGGGAGCTGTTTTTT. Protein product: CASSPVDNTGELFF.

This clone was seen a handful of times. The V and J genes are TRBV6-8 and TRBJ2-6; 8 bases align to TRBD1. CDR3 length: 16 amino acids. Germline assignment: CDR1 MNHGY and CDR2 SAAAGT. V dropped 4 bases and J dropped 4; count of bases not matched to a gene: 6. CDR3 in DNA: TGTGCCAGCAGTTGGTCAGGGGGCAAAGGGGCCAACGTCCTGACTTTC. It encodes CASSWSGGKGANVLTF.

In this sample, this clone is medium-sized. This sequence joins TRBV11-3 and TRBJ2-5; the D gene is possibly TRBD2 (7 bases). The CDR3 has 15 amino acids. Germline CDR1 and CDR2: SGHNT and YENEEA. V was cut by 4 bases and J by 5 bases, with 17 bases left in between. This CDR3 reads CASSSDRRGPETQYF. The CDR3 DNA follows: TGTGCCAGCAGCTCCGACCGGCGGGGGCCGGAGACCCAGTACTTC.

V and J are TRBV6-8 and TRBJ1-1; 8 bases fit TRBD1. CDR1 is MNHGY and CDR2 is SAAAGT in the germline V gene. V dropped 5 bases and J dropped 8; count of bases not matched to a gene: 4. The CDR3 runs 12 residues. The CDR3 sequence: CASSGDRFEAFF. In DNA, the CDR3 is TGTGCCAGCAGTGGGGACAGGTTCGAAGCTTTCTTT.

This clone was recorded a few times. The chain combines TRBV11-3 with TRBJ2-7; 7 positions match TRBD2. V lost 5 bases and J lost 2; bases outside the gene matches: 15. From germline, CDR1 is SGHNT and CDR2 YENEEA. The CDR3 is 17 amino acids. The DNA of the CDR3 is TGTGCCAGCAGCCCCGACCTTGACAGCGGGATTACCTACGAGCAGTACTTC. It encodes CASSPDLDSGITYEQYF.

In its sample, this clone was seen a few times. The rearrangement uses TRBV11-3 and TRBJ1-1; D is ambiguous. This CDR3 has 14 amino acids. Germline assignment: CDR1 SGHNT and CDR2 YENEEA. V gave up 3 bases and J gave up 6 bases, with 14 bases separating them. Here the CDR3 reads CASSFLGWESEAFF. The CDR3 nucleotides read TGTGCCAGCAGCTTCCTGGGGTGGGAATCTGAAGCTTTCTTT.

This clone appeared a few times. Compared with germline, one end of the junction differs, possibly owing to a read error. An ambiguous or unread base is present, and the residue it codes for is denoted X. The chain carries TRBV5-1 and TRBJ2-2, with D possibly being TRBD2 (5 bases). The CDR3 runs to 15 residues. Germline V CDR1 and CDR2: SGHRS, YFSETQ. CDR3 coding DNA: TGCGCCAGCAGCTTGGACTCCTCGAACACCGGGGAGCTRTTTTTT. Amino acids: CASSLDSSNTGEXFF. In full, the CDR3 reads CASSLDSSNTGELFF.

This clone was observed a handful of times. The chain couples TRBV23-1 to TRBJ1-2, with 8 bases identical to TRBD1. TRBV23-1 is an ORF, and what it does is uncertain. CDR3 length: 13 residues. V was clipped by 6 bases and J by 8 bases; unmatched bases: 8. The CDR3 loop reads CASRLDRDVGYTF. CDR3 coding DNA: TGCGCCAGCAGACTGGACAGGGACGTGGGCTACACCTTC.

This sequence joins TRBV11-3 and TRBJ2-4; 7 bases map to TRBD1. This CDR3 contains 14 residues. V lost 5 bases and J lost 6; bases outside the gene matches: 7. Germline values: CDR1 SGHNT, CDR2 YENEEA. Here the CDR3 reads CASSRQGQRNIQYF. CDR3 DNA sequence: TGTGCCAGCAGCCGACAGGGACAGAGAAACATTCAGTACTTC.

The chain combines TRBV29-1 with TRBJ2-7; 10 positions agree with TRBD1. The CDR3 length is 12 residues. V dropped 7 bases and J dropped 5; count of bases not matched to a gene: 5. Per germline, CDR1 SQVTM and CDR2 ANQGSEA. The CDR3 DNA sequence: TGCAGCGGATCCGGGACAGGGGACGAGCAGTACTTC. Translated: CSGSGTGDEQYF.

V and J are TRBV5-1 and TRBJ2-7; 9 bases fit TRBD1. This CDR3 contains 15 residues. Per the germline V gene, CDR1 is SGHRS and CDR2 is YFSETQ. The trim removed 1 base at V and 4 bases at J, leaving 6 bases unmatched. The CDR3: CASSLTQTGGYEQYF. The CDR3 DNA follows: TGCGCCAGCAGCTTGACTCAGACAGGGGGGTACGAGCAGTACTTC.

This clone appeared a few times. The rearrangement links TRBV11-3 to TRBJ1-1, with 8 nucleotides matching TRBD1. This CDR3 comprises 14 residues. V shed 5 bases and J 6 bases; nucleotides not matched to a gene: 8. CDR1 and CDR2 from the germline V gene are SGHNT and YENEEA. In DNA, the CDR3 is TGTGCCAGCAGCATGGGACAGGCTTATTCTGAAGCTTTCTTT. Amino acid sequence: CASSMGQAYSEAFF.

The CDR3 is CASTTGNTEAFF. As DNA, the CDR3 is TGTGCCAGCACTACAGGGAACACTGAAGCTTTCTTT. The chain has TRBV6-8 and TRBJ1-1, with D perhaps TRBD1 (5 bases). The CDR3 is 12 amino acids. V was clipped by 7 bases and J by 1 base, with 7 bases between them. CDR1 and CDR2 from the germline V gene are MNHGY and SAAAGT.

The CDR3 DNA reads TGTGCCAGCTCACCAAAGGGGGGAGGCATAGGTCTAGCCAAAAACATTCAGTACTTC. It codes for CASSPKGGGIGLAKNIQYF. The J gene is TRBJ2-4, the V gene TRBV18; either TRBD1 or TRBD2 may supply D (6 bases each). V lost 2 bases to trimming and J lost 0 bases, with 20 bases between them. The V gene's germline CDR1 is KGHSH and CDR2 LQKENI. There are 19 residues in the CDR3.

The chain has TRBV18 and TRBJ1-3, with a tentative D call TRBD1 (6 bases). Trimming shortened V by 3 bases and J by 2 bases, and 11 bases separated the two germline ends. Germline V lookup: CDR1 KGHSH, CDR2 LQKENI. The CDR3 is 15 residues long. This CDR3 is CASSPATGTGNTIYF. The CDR3 DNA follows: TGTGCCAGCTCACCTGCAACAGGGACTGGAAACACCATATATTTT.

The V gene is TRBV15, the J gene TRBJ2-1, with D possibly matching TRBD2 (6 bases). V lost 4 bases to trimming and J lost 4 bases, with 14 bases between them. Germline-derived CDR1 and CDR2 are LNHNV and YYDKDF (reference sequence). This CDR3 comprises 15 residues. Here the CDR3 reads CATSTAGLKYNEQFF. The CDR3 DNA follows: TGTGCCACCAGCACGGCGGGGTTGAAATACAATGAGCAGTTCTTC.

In this sample, this clone turned up a few times. V usage is TRBV9 and J usage is TRBJ1-1; 7 bases match TRBD1. Per germline, CDR1 SGDLS and CDR2 YYNGEE. Trimming cost V 3 bases and J 0 bases; bases outside gene matches: 5. This CDR3 comprises 15 residues. The CDR3 sequence: CASSASGQMNTEAFF. The CDR3, as DNA: TGTGCCAGCAGCGCCTCGGGACAGATGAACACTGAAGCTTTCTTT.

In DNA, the CDR3 is TGTGCCAGTCGAGCCCAGACAGGTATGCTCGAAGCTTTCTTT. Translating gives CASRAQTGMLEAFF. The chain links TRBV19 to TRBJ1-1, with D possibly matching TRBD1 (6 bases). This CDR3 comprises 14 residues. Between the trimmed V and J ends, which lost 8 bases and 8 bases, there was a span of 21 bases. CDR1 is LNHDA and CDR2 is SQIVND in the germline V gene (reference sequence).

The chain is built from TRBV5-1 and TRBJ2-5, with TRBD2 matching 10 bases. The CDR3 is 17 residues long. Germline CDR1 SGHRS, CDR2 YFSETQ. V was clipped by 3 bases and J by 5 bases; unmatched bases: 13. The CDR3 loop reads CASSSLGGAGGVETQYF. The CDR3 nucleotides read TGCGCCAGCAGCTCCCTCGGGGGAGCGGGAGGGGTGGAGACCCAGTACTTC.

This clone was counted a few times. The chain couples TRBV11-3 to TRBJ2-3; 9 positions match TRBD1. Germline V gene data show CDR1 as SGHNT and CDR2 as YENEEA. The CDR3 is 14 amino acids. Trimming took 5 bases from V and 1 from J; bases not matched to a gene: 1. The CDR3 DNA reads as TGTGCCAGCAGCCGGACAGGGGGCACAGATACGCAGTATTTT. Translation gives CASSRTGGTDTQYF.

This clone turned up a few times. The gene calls are TRBV18 and TRBJ1-4, with TRBD1 matching over 9 bases. V shed 6 bases and J 7 bases; nucleotides not matched to a gene: 12. The CDR3 has 16 residues. Germline loops: CDR1 KGHSH, CDR2 LQKENI. The CDR3 sequence: CASSTGTGLEGEKLFF. The CDR3 DNA is TGTGCCAGCTCTACAGGGACAGGGCTAGAGGGTGAAAAACTGTTTTTT.

This chain joins TRBV10-2 and TRBJ2-1; D gene ambiguous. The germline V gene has CDR1 WSHSY and CDR2 SAAADI. The V and J ends lost 3 bases and 9 bases respectively, with 21 bases between them. There are 16 residues in the CDR3. The CDR3 DNA reads as TGCGCCAGCAGTGATAGGGCTGGACGATTGGTGGGTGAGCAGTTCTTC. The encoded protein is CASSDRAGRLVGEQFF.

This clone is labeled large (0.1 to 1%). The genes are TRBV11-3 and TRBJ1-5; weak D call: TRBD1 (6 bases). V was cut by 5 bases and J by 2 bases, with 13 bases left in between. The CDR3 has 15 residues. Germline CDR1 reads SGHNT; CDR2 reads YENEEA. The CDR3 region has the DNA TGTGCCAGCAGCGCCACAGGGCCGGGCAATCAGCCCCAGCATTTT. This codes for CASSATGPGNQPQHF.

This clone was found a few times. The CDR3 region has the DNA TGTGCCAGCAGGTCTCTCCTGAGCTCCTACGAGCAGTACTTC. Residues: CASRSLLSSYEQYF. The chain combines TRBV6-8 with TRBJ2-7; D unresolved. The CDR3 covers 14 residues. Germline V gives CDR1 MNHGY, CDR2 SAAAGT. V dropped 6 bases and J dropped 0 bases, with 12 bases sitting between them.

The rearrangement joins TRBV28 to TRBJ2-2; D is uncertain. Germline values: CDR1 MDHEN, CDR2 SYDVKM. The CDR3 has 13 amino acids. V dropped 4 bases and J dropped 4 bases, with 7 bases sitting between them. Written as DNA, the CDR3 is TGTGCCAGCAGTTACCCAAGCACCGGGGAGCTGTTTTTT. Protein product: CASSYPSTGELFF.

This chain uses TRBV10-2 with TRBJ2-1; D unclear. The V and J ends lost 4 bases and 2 bases respectively, with 9 bases between them. CDR1 is WSHSY, CDR2 SAAADI, per germline. The CDR3 length is 14 residues. The CDR3 DNA follows: TGCGCCAGCAGTGTCCCGGGTCCCTACAATGAGCAGTTCTTC. The encoded protein is CASSVPGPYNEQFF.